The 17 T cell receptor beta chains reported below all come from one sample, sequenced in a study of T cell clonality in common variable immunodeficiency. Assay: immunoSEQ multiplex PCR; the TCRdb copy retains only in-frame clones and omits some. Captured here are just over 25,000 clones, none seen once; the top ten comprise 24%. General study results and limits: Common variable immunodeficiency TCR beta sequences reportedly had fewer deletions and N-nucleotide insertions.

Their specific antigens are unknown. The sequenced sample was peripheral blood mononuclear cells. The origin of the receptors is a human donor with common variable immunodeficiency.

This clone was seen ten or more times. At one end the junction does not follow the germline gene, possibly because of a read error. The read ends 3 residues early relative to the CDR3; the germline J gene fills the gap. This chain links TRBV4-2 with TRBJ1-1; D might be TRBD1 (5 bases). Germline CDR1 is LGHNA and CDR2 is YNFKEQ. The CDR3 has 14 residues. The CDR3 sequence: CASSQAPPGKEAFF. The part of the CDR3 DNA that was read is TGCGCCAGCAGCCAAGCCCCCCCAGGGAAAGAA.

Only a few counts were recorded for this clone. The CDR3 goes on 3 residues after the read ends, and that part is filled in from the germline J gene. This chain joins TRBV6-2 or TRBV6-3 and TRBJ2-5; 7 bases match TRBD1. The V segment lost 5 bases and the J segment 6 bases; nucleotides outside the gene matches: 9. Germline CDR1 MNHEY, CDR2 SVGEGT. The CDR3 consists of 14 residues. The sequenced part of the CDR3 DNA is TGTGCCAGCAGTGGGACAGCCTATCTTAAGACC. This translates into CASSGTAYLKT. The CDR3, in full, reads CASSGTAYLKTQYF.

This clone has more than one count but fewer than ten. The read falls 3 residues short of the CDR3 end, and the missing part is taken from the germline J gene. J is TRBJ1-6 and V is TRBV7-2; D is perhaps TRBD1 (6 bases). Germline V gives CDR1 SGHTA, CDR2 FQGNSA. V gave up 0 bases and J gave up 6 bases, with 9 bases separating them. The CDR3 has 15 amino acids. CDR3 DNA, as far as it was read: TGTGCCAGCAGCTTAGCGCAGGGGTCTAATTCACCC. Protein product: CASSLAQGSNSP. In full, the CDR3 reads CASSLAQGSNSPLHF. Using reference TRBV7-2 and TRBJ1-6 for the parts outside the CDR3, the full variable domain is GAGVSQSPSNKVTEKGKDVELRCDPISGHTALYWYRQSLGQGLEFLIYFQGNSAPDKSGLPSDRFSAERTGGSVSTLTIQRTQQEDSAVYLCASSLAQGSNSPLHFGNGTRLTVT.

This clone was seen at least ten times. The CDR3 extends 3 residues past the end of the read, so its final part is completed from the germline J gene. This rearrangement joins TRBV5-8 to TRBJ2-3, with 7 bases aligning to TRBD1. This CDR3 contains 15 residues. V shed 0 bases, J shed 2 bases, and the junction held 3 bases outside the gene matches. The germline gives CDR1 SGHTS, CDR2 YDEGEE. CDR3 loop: CASSLGDSYTDTQYF. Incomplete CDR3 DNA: TGTGCCAGCAGCTTGGGGGACAGTTACACAGATACG.

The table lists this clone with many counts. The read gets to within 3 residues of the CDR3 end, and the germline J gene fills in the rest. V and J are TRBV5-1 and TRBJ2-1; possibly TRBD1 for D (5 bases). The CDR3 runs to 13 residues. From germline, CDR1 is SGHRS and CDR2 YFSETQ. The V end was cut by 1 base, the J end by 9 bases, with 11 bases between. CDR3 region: CASSLRVDSEQFF. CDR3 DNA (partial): TGCGCCAGCAGCTTGCGGGTCGACAGTGAG.

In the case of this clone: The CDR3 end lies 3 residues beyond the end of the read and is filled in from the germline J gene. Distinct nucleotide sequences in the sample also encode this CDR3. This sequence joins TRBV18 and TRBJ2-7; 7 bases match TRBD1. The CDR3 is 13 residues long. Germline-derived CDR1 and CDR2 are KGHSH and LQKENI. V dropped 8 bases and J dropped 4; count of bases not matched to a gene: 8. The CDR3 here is CASTQKGAYEQYF. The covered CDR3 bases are TGTGCCAGCACGCAAAAGGGGGCATACGAG.

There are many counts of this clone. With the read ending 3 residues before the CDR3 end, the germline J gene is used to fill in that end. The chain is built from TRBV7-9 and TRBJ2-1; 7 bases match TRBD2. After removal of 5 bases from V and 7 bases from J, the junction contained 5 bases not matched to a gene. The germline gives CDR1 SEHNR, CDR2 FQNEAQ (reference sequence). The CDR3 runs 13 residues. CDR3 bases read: TGTGCCAGCAGCGTCAGCGGGGTTAATGAG. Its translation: CASSVSGVNE. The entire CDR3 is CASSVSGVNEQFF. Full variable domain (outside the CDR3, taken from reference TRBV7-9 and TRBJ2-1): DTGVSQNPRHKITKRGQNVTFRCDPISEHNRLYWYRQTLGQGPEFLTYFQNEAQLEKSRLLSDRFSAERPKGSFSTLEIQRTEQGDSAMYLCASSVSGVNEQFFGPGTRLTVL.

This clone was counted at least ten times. The CDR3 DNA, read in part, is TGTGCCAGCTCCTTAGGGTGGGTTTCCTACAATGAG. This gives the protein CASSLGWVSYNE. The full CDR3 protein reads CASSLGWVSYNEQFF. The chain is built from TRBV27 and TRBJ2-1; D is undetermined. The read stops 3 residues short of the end of the CDR3; the missing end is completed from the germline J gene. Trimming shortened V by 8 bases and J by 1 base, and 15 bases separated the two germline ends. This CDR3 has 15 residues. The germline CDR1 and CDR2 sequences are MNHEY and SMNVEV (reference sequence).

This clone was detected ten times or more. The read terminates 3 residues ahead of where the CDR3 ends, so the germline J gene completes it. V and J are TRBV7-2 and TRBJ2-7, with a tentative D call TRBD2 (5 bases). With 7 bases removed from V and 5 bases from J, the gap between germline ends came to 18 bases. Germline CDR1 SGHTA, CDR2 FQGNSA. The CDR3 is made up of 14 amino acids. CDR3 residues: CASINPLLDDEQYF. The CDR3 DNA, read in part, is TGTGCCAGCATCAATCCCCTACTAGATGACGAG.

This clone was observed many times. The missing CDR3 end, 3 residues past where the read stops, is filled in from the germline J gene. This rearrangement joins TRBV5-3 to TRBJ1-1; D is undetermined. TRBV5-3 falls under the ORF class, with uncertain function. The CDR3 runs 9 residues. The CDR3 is CARTLRAFF. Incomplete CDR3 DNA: TGTGCCAGAACCTTAAGG.

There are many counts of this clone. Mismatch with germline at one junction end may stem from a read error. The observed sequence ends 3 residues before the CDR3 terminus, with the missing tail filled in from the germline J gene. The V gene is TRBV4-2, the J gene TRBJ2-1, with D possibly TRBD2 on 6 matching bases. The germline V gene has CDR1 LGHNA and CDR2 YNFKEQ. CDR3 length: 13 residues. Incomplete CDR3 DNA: TGCGCCAGCAGCCGGGGACTTAACTATGAG. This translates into CASSRGLNYE. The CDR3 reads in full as CASSRGLNYEQFF.

The sequenced part of the CDR3 DNA is TGTGCCTGGAGGGGACTGACAGGGATTACACCC. Its protein product is CAWRGLTGITP. The CDR3, in full, reads CAWRGLTGITPLHF. This chain connects TRBV30 to TRBJ1-6, with TRBD1 matching 7 bases. The read finishes 3 residues shy of the CDR3 end, and the germline J gene is used to complete it. V was clipped by 3 bases and J by 11 bases; unmatched bases: 10. CDR3 length: 14 residues. CDR1 and CDR2 from the germline V gene are GTSNPN and SVGIG (reference sequence).

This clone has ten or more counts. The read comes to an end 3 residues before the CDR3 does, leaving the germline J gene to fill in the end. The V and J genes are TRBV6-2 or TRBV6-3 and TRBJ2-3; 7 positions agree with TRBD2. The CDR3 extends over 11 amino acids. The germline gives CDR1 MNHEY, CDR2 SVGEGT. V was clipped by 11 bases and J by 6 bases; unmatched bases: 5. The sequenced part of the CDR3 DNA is TGTGCCTCGGGGAGGGCCGATACG. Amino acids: CASGRADT. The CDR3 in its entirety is CASGRADTQYF.

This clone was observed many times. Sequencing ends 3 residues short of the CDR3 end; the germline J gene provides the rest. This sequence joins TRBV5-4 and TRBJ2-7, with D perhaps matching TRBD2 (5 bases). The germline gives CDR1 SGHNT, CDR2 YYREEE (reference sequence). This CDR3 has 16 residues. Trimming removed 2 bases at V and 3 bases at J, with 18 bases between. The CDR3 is CASSFRRPSFGYEQYF. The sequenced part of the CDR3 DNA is TGTGCCAGCAGCTTTCGTCGGCCTAGCTTCGGCTACGAG.

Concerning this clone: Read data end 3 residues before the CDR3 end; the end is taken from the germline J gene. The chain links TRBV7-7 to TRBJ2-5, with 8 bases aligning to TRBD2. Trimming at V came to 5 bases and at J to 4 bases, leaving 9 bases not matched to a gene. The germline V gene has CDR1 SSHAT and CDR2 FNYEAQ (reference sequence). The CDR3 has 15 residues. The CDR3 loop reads CASSPIPSGGETQYF. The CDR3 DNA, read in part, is TGTGCCAGCAGCCCCATCCCCAGCGGGGGAGAGACC. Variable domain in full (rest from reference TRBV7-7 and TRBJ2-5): GAGVSQSPRYKVTKRGQDVTLRCDPISSHATLYWYQQALGQGPEFLTYFNYEAQPDKSGLPSDRFSAERPEGSISTLTIQRTEQRDSAMYRCASSPIPSGGETQYFGPGTRLLVL.

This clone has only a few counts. The part of the CDR3 DNA that was read is TGCAGTGCCAGACTAGCGGGGGAATCCTACGAG. This translates into CSARLAGESYE. The full CDR3 is CSARLAGESYEQYF. The V call is TRBV20-1, the J call TRBJ2-7; 12 bases are a match to TRBD2. Read coverage stops 3 residues before the CDR3 terminus; the germline J gene supplies the remainder. The CDR3 has 14 residues. Germline V lookup: CDR1 DFQATT, CDR2 SNEGSKA (reference sequence). The V segment lost 6 bases and the J segment 1 base; nucleotides outside the gene matches: 4.

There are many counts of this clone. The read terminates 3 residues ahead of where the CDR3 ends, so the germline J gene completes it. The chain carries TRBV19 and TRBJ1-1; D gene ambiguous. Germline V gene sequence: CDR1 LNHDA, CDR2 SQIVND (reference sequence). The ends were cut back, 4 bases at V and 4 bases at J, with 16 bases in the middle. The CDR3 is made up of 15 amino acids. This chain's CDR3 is CASSSGRLGGTEAFF. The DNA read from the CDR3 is TGTGCCAGTAGTAGCGGTAGGTTGGGTGGCACTGAA. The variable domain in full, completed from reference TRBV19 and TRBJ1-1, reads DGGITQSPKYLFRKEGQNVTLSCEQNLNHDAMYWYRQDPGQGLRLIYYSQIVNDFQKGDIAEGYSVSREKKESFPLTVTSAQKNPTAFYLCASSSGRLGGTEAFFGQGTRLTVV.